The 14 T cell receptor beta chains in this list originate from one sample, sequenced in a study of T cells after yellow fever vaccination. TCRdb ran MiXCR on the 5' RACE reads and lists one entry per CDR3 protein. The data show approximately 110,000 distinct CDR3 sequences, more than 6.5% seen once. Sequenced here: CD4+ T cells sorted from PBMCs, sampled more than 8 days after the first yellow fever vaccination. Receptors were obtained from a man between 18 and 35 years old who received the YFV17D yellow fever vaccine.

This clonotype was seen many times. The chain joins TRBV11-2 to TRBJ1-5; D is undetermined. There are 13 residues in the CDR3. CDR1 is SGHAT and CDR2 is FQNNGV in the germline V gene. V lost 4 bases and J 6 bases, leaving 10 bases between the germline ends. The CDR3 spells CASSSDGFQPQHF. The CDR3 DNA reads TGTGCCAGCAGCTCCGACGGGTTTCAGCCCCAGCATTTT.

This clonotype was seen many times. The rearrangement joins TRBV4-2 to TRBJ2-5; D tentatively fits TRBD1 or TRBD2 (5 bases each). Germline V gives CDR1 LGHNA, CDR2 YNFKEQ. V lost 1 base, J lost 5 bases, and 26 bases lay in between. This CDR3 is 19 amino acids long. CDR3 amino acids: CASSQGTSRGFLLSETQYF. The CDR3 region has the DNA TGTGCCAGCAGCCAAGGGACCTCGAGGGGTTTCTTACTTTCTGAGACCCAGTACTTC.

About this clonotype itself: This may be a read error, as it is one base from a much larger clone. This CDR3 reads CACSYSLRGGLHEQFF. The CDR3 region has the DNA TGTGCCTGCAGTTACTCTCTCCGGGGGGGCCTCCATGAGCAGTTCTTC. The chain carries TRBV6-2 or TRBV6-3 and TRBJ2-1; TRBD2 aligns across 8 bases. Germline CDR1 is MNHEY and CDR2 is SVGEGT. CDR3 length equals 16 residues.

This clonotype was recorded a few times. The chain has TRBV5-1 and TRBJ2-1; D may correspond to TRBD1 or TRBD2 (5 bases each). Germline CDR1 is SGHRS and CDR2 is YFSETQ. The V gene lost 3 bases and the J gene lost 10 bases, with 14 bases spanning the gap. CDR3 length: 13 amino acids. CDR3 sequence (DNA): TGCGCCAGCAGCTATGGGACCTTCAGCGAGCAGTTCTTC. This codes for CASSYGTFSEQFF.

This clonotype was seen repeatedly, ten times or more. V is TRBV14 and J is TRBJ1-2; D gene unclear. Trimming removed 0 bases from V and 2 bases from J, with 10 bases in between. This CDR3 has 15 amino acids. The germline gives CDR1 SGHDN, CDR2 FVKESK. The CDR3 sequence: CASSQDQEWNYGYTF. The CDR3 region has the DNA TGTGCCAGCAGCCAAGATCAGGAGTGGAACTATGGCTACACCTTC.

Many counts were recorded for this clonotype. This chain links TRBV7-3 with TRBJ2-1; D call uncertain. V shed 3 bases and J shed 7 bases, with 10 bases lying between them. This CDR3 is 13 amino acids long. CDR1 is SGHTA, CDR2 FQGTGA, per germline. CDR3 loop: CASSFSRSNEQFF. CDR3 coding DNA: TGTGCCAGCAGCTTCAGCAGGAGTAATGAGCAGTTCTTC.

In this sample, this clonotype turned up many times. The chain carries TRBV25-1 and TRBJ2-5; D perhaps matches TRBD2 (6 bases). This CDR3 has 15 amino acids. Trimming removed 5 bases at V and 3 bases at J, with 16 bases between. Germline loops: CDR1 MGHDK, CDR2 SYGVNS. CDR3 residues: CASSPRGKGKETQYF. CDR3 bases: TGTGCCAGCAGTCCCCGGGGGAAGGGGAAAGAGACCCAGTACTTC.

At least ten counts were recorded for this clonotype. This chain uses TRBV18 with TRBJ2-3; 11 bases line up with TRBD1. The V segment lost 2 bases and the J segment 3 bases; nucleotides outside the gene matches: 4. The CDR3 covers 16 residues. CDR1 is KGHSH, CDR2 LQKENI, per germline. For the CDR3, the DNA is TGTGCCAGCTCACCAAGGACAGGGGGCATAACAGATACGCAGTATTTT. It encodes CASSPRTGGITDTQYF. The entire variable domain, with the rest obtained from reference TRBV18 and TRBJ2-3, is as follows: NAGVMQNPRHLVRRRGQEARLRCSPMKGHSHVYWYRQLPEEGLKFMVYLQKENIIDESGMPKERFSAEFPKEGPSILRIQQVVRGDSAAYFCASSPRTGGITDTQYFGPGTRLTVL.

This clonotype has at least ten counts. This sequence joins TRBV5-1 and TRBJ2-5; no definite D call. Trimming took off 4 bases at V and 0 bases at J, with 13 bases between the two ends. This CDR3 has 15 amino acids. Germline lookup yields CDR1 SGHRS and CDR2 YFSETQ. The CDR3 region is CASSRDQTHQETQYF. Written as DNA, the CDR3 is TGCGCCAGCAGCCGCGACCAGACACACCAAGAGACCCAGTACTTC.

The chain combines TRBV11-2 with TRBJ2-5; 7 bases align to TRBD1. Per germline, CDR1 SGHAT and CDR2 FQNNGV. Trimming removed 1 base from V and 5 bases from J; junction bases left unmatched: 7. The length of the CDR3 is 15 residues. CDR3: CASSLVTGASETQYF. DNA for the CDR3: TGTGCCAGCAGCTTAGTCACAGGGGCTAGTGAGACCCAGTACTTC. The full variable domain, with the rest looked up from reference TRBV11-2 and TRBJ2-5, is EAGVAQSPRYKIIEKRQSVAFWCNPISGHATLYWYQQILGQGPKLLIQFQNNGVVDDSQLPKDRFSAERLKGVDSTLKIQPAKLEDSAVYLCASSLVTGASETQYFGPGTRLLVL.

Remarks on this clonotype: With a much larger clone just one base away, this may be a read error. This chain joins TRBV7-3 and TRBJ2-3; TRBD2 aligns across 9 bases. The J segment lost 3 bases and the V segment lost 9 bases, leaving 10 bases of the junction unmatched. Germline CDR1 SGHTA, CDR2 FQGTGA. The CDR3 totals 15 residues. CDR3 in amino acids: CARSRAGGLTDTQYF. CDR3 DNA: TGTGCCAGAAGCCGAGCGGGGGGCTTGACAGATACGCAGTATTTT. Using reference TRBV7-3 and TRBJ2-3 for the parts outside the CDR3, the full variable domain is GAGVSQTPSNKVTEKGKYVELRCDPISGHTALYWYRQSLGQGPEFLIYFQGTGAADDSGLPNDRFFAVRPEGSVSTLKIQRTERGDSAVYLCARSRAGGLTDTQYFGPGTRLTVL.

This clonotype was detected ten times or more. The V gene is TRBV29-1, the J gene TRBJ2-1; no clear D. The CDR3 runs 12 residues. Trimming pared 3 bases from V and 7 bases from J, leaving 10 bases between. Germline assignment: CDR1 SQVTM and CDR2 ANQGSEA. The CDR3 region is CSVDQDWNEQFF. CDR3 nucleotides: TGCAGCGTTGACCAAGACTGGAATGAGCAGTTCTTC.

The chain links TRBV7-2 to TRBJ1-3; a possible D gene is TRBD1 (6 bases). With 6 bases removed from V and 0 bases from J, the gap between germline ends came to 6 bases. Per the germline V gene, CDR1 is SGHTA and CDR2 is FQGNSA. CDR3 length equals 13 residues. The CDR3 nucleotides are TGTGCCAGCAGGGACAGCTCTGGAAACACCATATATTTT. This encodes CASRDSSGNTIYF.

At least ten counts were recorded for this clonotype. V and J are TRBV7-2 and TRBJ2-5; D remains unclear. Trimming shortened V by 8 bases and J by 5 bases, and 15 bases separated the two germline ends. Germline loops: CDR1 SGHTA, CDR2 FQGNSA. This CDR3 has 13 amino acids. CDR3 bases: TGTGCCAGCCTGCAGACCGACAAGGAGACCCAGTACTTC. This codes for CASLQTDKETQYF.